This T cell receptor (beta chain) was retrieved from a study of cytomegalovirus exposure and HLA in healthy donors (dated by TCRdb to 2017 to 2019). The study in broad terms: In an earlier analysis of 587 of the donors, approximately 300 Gb of sequence data and 100 million or so unique TCR beta sequences from about 179 million T cells were reported. Along with the approximately 600-subject first cohort, a separate validation cohort of over a hundred different subjects was used. Donor age, sex, ethnicity and CMV serostatus were compiled alongside the repertoire data. The study was designed to test whether signatures of past pathogen exposure could be identified by cataloging public T cell receptors. All discovery cohort repertoires had been generated on a single sequencing platform. Class I and class II HLA loci were covered by the typing at four-digit resolution. In a later analysis, previously published TCR beta repertoires from hundreds of donors were re-analyzed and high-resolution HLA genotyping was added so that TCR occurrence patterns could be studied. High-throughput TCR immunosequencing, statistical association of individual TCRs with disease status, and machine learning were combined to predict cytomegalovirus infection status. Typing coverage differed by locus: A, B, C, DRB1 and DQB1 were typed in roughly 629-630 donors, DQA1 in approximately 520, DPA1 in roughly 590, and DPB1 in about 450. In a later genetic analysis, genome-wide SNP genotypes for 398 of the 666 donors were used, and that subset was treated as a discovery cohort. Rather than drawing on any new phenotypic data, the later analysis identified candidate immune exposures from TCR beta sequences and the way those sequences occurred across donors. Among several hundred genotyped donors of the cohort, an average of around 250,000 unique TCR beta nucleotide sequences was sequenced per donor, of which 15% to 20% were non-productive. Approximately 330 gigabases of sequencing data and 70 million to 95 million unique TCR sequences made up an early release that covered several hundred HLA-typed donors. Using immunosequencing, the study profiled T cell repertoires from 666 subjects and related those repertoires to cytomegalovirus serostatus. An earlier analysis of several hundred of the donors applied high-throughput TCR beta sequencing to assess whether each TCR beta V gene segment acted as functional or pseudogenic. Four to six DR-DQ haplotypes were handled as single units for association and clustering, since linkage in the cohort was strong. Of the roughly 400 genotyped donors, around 81% fell in the genetic ancestry cluster associated with self-reported Caucasian donors. The investigation overall reported the following: A further reported finding was that TCR beta sequences accurately predicted the HLA-A and HLA-B alleles for most subjects in the first cohort. In an earlier analysis of a few hundred of the donors, most TCR beta V segments were observed in productive rearrangements about 87% or about 30% of the time, broadly matching IMGT annotations. Strong co-occurrence of HLA alleles, especially DR and DQ, made assigning TCR associations to individual alleles difficult. According to a later analysis, parvovirus B19, influenza, CMV and Epstein-Barr virus appeared linked to several top co-occurrence clusters. Presence/absence analyses assumed roughly uniform sequencing depth across donors, an assumption that may not hold. An association between a missense DCLRE1C variant and V-gene and J-gene trimming of TCR beta chains was found in a later genetic analysis and replicated in an independent cohort. Because HLA typing was missing for some donors at each locus, association tests included only the typed subset. The classifier was reported to diagnose cytomegalovirus status with high specificity and sensitivity in both the original and validation cohorts. The 87-base-pair reads could not distinguish some IMGT-functional V segments, including TRBV6-2 and TRBV6-3, so those segments were excluded. Across donors, most TCR sequences were observed very rarely, whereas some public TCRs were present in many individuals. The cohort was sequenced for TCR beta chains only, and without alpha or paired-chain data the features that could be detected were limited. A cluster of highly shared sequence variants was judged likely to be a technical artifact of the sequencing pipeline. For the cohort, immune exposure information was limited to CMV serostatus. The study gave a list of 150 to 200 TCR beta chains associated with cytomegalovirus. In a later genetic analysis, fewer N-insertions in productive TCRs were reported among donors in an Asian-associated ancestry cluster than the roughly 700-donor mean. Correlated functional status among segregating V segments might be attributable to linkage disequilibrium, but an unknown experimental factor could not be ruled out. In a later analysis, HLA-associated TCR beta chains were found to be more clonally expanded and to have lower generation probabilities than equally common non-associated chains. In a later analysis, 16,951 TCR beta sequences were associated with specific HLA alleles at a false discovery rate of 0.05. According to the authors, the approach could potentially be generalized to other disease states and immunological phenotypes. In a later analysis, the rate of TCR association differed among HLA loci, with DRB1 alleles having the most associated TCRs and HLA-C alleles having the fewest. In a later analysis, most CMV-associated TCR beta chains were found to appear HLA-restricted, with HLA associations seemingly driven largely by CMV exposure. Some 15 rarely observed V segments, including chromosome 9 orphons, were excluded from the earlier analysis of several hundred of the donors because counts were too low. Three of the identified cytomegalovirus-associated TCR beta chains were confirmed in vitro to be specific for cytomegalovirus antigens.

The cohort comprised some 700 healthy bone marrow donors. At the time of sampling, all cohort members were nominally healthy, though unrecorded immune exposures were likely present. The donor tested CMV seropositive, placing the donor among the 289 seropositive members of the cohort. Every donor gave a peripheral blood sample, and the peripheral blood mononuclear cells from that sample were used for TCR beta sequencing. The Qiagen DNeasy Blood Extraction Kit was used to extract genomic DNA from the blood cell samples. Worth noting for this clone: No cognate antigen has been identified for it. One base away there is no much larger clone; base qualities are not given.

The CDR3 spans 12 residues, from the cysteine through the phenylalanine. Only CDR3 DNA remains: 36 bases, in frame from the first base. The germline V gene specifies MNHEY as CDR1 and SVGAGI as CDR2. V is clipped by 7 bases and J by 4 bases, and the sequence between their germline boundaries is 10 bases long. Preparation of the library involved the immunoSEQ multiplex PCR assay. For the multiplex PCR, a mixture combining 60 forward primers for TCR Vbeta segments and 13 reverse primers for TCR Jbeta segments was used. Amplification of the CDR3 region of rearranged TCR beta genes was performed with a multiplex PCR assay on genomic DNA. On the Illumina HiSeq System, the amplified TCR beta libraries were sequenced as 87-base-pair reads. As for the authors' bioinformatics: Across the 666 repertoires, a later analysis counted 78 million or so unique TCR beta chains, roughly 11 million of which were shared by at least two donors. A nearest-neighbor algorithm error-corrected the raw reads and collapsed the reads into unique sequences, merging closely related sequences to remove PCR and sequencing errors. To assign V, D and J gene segments, CDR3 sequences were aligned to IMGT reference sequences. For a sequence to be retained, at least a six-nucleotide match to both a V gene segment and a J gene segment was required. A rearrangement was called productive if the CDR3 had no stop codons and remained in frame with V and J, and every other rearrangement was called non-productive. CDR3 was defined according to IMGT convention as the region running from the second conserved V-encoded cysteine to the conserved J-encoded phenylalanine. Sequences without an unambiguous match to a single V gene segment were excluded from the earlier analysis of several hundred of the donors. In an earlier analysis of a few hundred of the donors, V segments were called functional above 56.7% productive rearrangements and were called segregating when the between-donor standard deviation exceeded 5%. A statistical classification framework was built for diagnosing cytomegalovirus status from the catalog of TCR beta chain sequences. In a later analysis, TCR nucleotide sequences were compared against IMGT/GENE-DB human TR gene sequences so that V and J genes could be assigned. A later analysis assigned CDR3 sequences and most-parsimonious VDJ recombination scenarios with the TCRdist pipeline. A later analysis defined each TCR beta chain by its CDR3 amino acid sequence plus V-gene family, and excluded reads lacking a unique V-gene family. As a way to deal with suspected cross-contamination and a sequencing artifact, a later analysis dropped hundreds of nucleotide sequences that were highly shared and had low generation probability. A later analysis calculated a clonal expansion index for each public chain from normalized within-repertoire ranks of inferred template counts. In a later analysis, generation probabilities were computed with a VDJ recombination model fitted to out-of-frame rearrangements, and the resulting probabilities were checked against IGoR. A later analysis scored TCR-TCR, TCR-HLA and TCR-CMV co-occurrence with hypergeometric tests, applying a repertoire-size bias correction to TCR pairs. To estimate false discovery rates, a later analysis permuted the HLA or CMV assignments 20 times. A later analysis grouped co-occurring TCRs with DBSCAN, adding TCRdist sequence similarity when clustering within HLA-allele-positive subsets. For co-occurrence clustering, repertoires with fewer than 30,000 or more than 120,000 public chains were excluded, along with four to six repertoires with anomalous nucleotide sharing. Not all clones reach the TCRdb copy of this immuneACCESS table, which keeps in-frame sequences only. Checked studies attribute under half of the gap to unresolved V genes and leave the rest unexplained. V and J calls and clone size are copied from that table; D and trimming were computed from the DNA. Within this sample are roughly 99,000 clones, with 79% of them counted one time only. About 3.1% of the sample goes to the ten largest clones.

The sequence was collected from a male donor in good health and CMV-seropositive. The sample was PBMCs. Recombination joined TRBV6-5 with TRBJ1-1; the D gene lacks a confident call. The CDR3 is CASIHSTTEAFF. The bases read TGTGCCAGCATACACAGTACCACTGAAGCTTTCTTT.